This T cell receptor (beta chain) was found in a study of identical twins. Study-wide points: Zero-insertion analyses could be partly confounded by invariant MAIT and iNKT cells.

This clonotype showed up just a few times. Antigen unknown. This CDR3 is built from 16 residues. Deletions cut 0 bases from V and 3 bases from J, with 13 bases between. The germline gives CDR1 SGDLS, CDR2 YYNGEE. MiXCR, run by TCRdb on the 5' RACE reads, gives a single entry per CDR3 protein. The sample records around 480,000 distinct CDR3 sequences, approximately 15% being singletons. This sample also appeared in a second study, on yellow fever vaccine responses in identical twins. That report notes: Twins' vaccine T cell responses were reported to seem partly convergent and partly personalized.

The receptor comes from a woman aged 18-29 years in good health. The J gene is TRBJ2-1, the V gene TRBV9; TRBD2 might be the D (6 bases). The sample was CD4+ T cells sorted from blood. The chain's CDR3 is CASSVDEAGNYNEQFF. Written as DNA, the CDR3 is TGTGCCAGCAGCGTAGATGAGGCGGGAAACTACAATGAGCAGTTCTTC.